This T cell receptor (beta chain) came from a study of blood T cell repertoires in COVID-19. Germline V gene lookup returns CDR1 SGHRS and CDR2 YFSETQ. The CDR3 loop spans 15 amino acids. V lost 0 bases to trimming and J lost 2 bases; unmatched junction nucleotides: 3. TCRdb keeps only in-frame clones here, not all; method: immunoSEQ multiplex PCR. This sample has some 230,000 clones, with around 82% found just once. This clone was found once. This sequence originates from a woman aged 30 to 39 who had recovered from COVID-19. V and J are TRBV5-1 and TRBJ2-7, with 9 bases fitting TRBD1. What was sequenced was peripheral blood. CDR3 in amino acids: CASSLEQGATYEQYF. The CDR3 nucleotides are TGCGCCAGCAGCTTGGAACAGGGGGCGACCTACGAGCAGTACTTC.